Shown below are 16 T cell receptor beta chains from a single sample sequenced in a study of T cells expressing NK-cell markers. Following a re-call of the 5' RACE reads, TCRdb has one entry per CDR3 protein and lacks DNA. This sample's clone table lists about 410,000 distinct CDR3 sequences. The specimen was blood T cells: a sorted CD56 or NKG2C T cell subset, CD4+ or CD8+ T cells, or bulk PBMC T cells (not recorded which). These TCRs come from a woman aged 45-65 years in good health.

The V call is TRBV12-3 or TRBV12-4, the J call TRBJ2-1; there is no DNA to check the TCRdb D call of TRBD2. This CDR3 is built from 16 residues. CDR3 in amino acids: CASSLQTSGTYNEQFF.

This chain joins TRBV20-1 and TRBJ1-5; TCRdb gives TRBD1 as the D gene, but with no DNA this cannot be confirmed. The CDR3 length is 16 residues. Germline values: CDR1 DFQATT, CDR2 SNEGSKA (reference sequence). CDR3 protein: CSARGQGQAGNQPQHF.

The chain links TRBV3-1 to TRBJ2-1; TCRdb designates TRBD2, a call that cannot be tested without DNA. The CDR3 loop spans 17 amino acids. CDR1 LGHDT and CDR2 YNNKEL come from the germline V gene (reference sequence). The CDR3 reads CASSQATSGQSVNEQFF.

The J gene is TRBJ2-3, the V gene TRBV14; the TCRdb D gene call, TRBD2, has no DNA to confirm it. Germline CDR1 SGHDN, CDR2 FVKESK. The CDR3 runs 15 residues. The CDR3 sequence is CASSPTTPSTDTQYF.

This sequence joins TRBV3-1 and TRBJ2-7. The germline gives CDR1 LGHDT, CDR2 YNNKEL (reference sequence). The CDR3 runs to 13 residues. The CDR3 protein is CASSRGYSYEQYF.

The chain employs TRBV20-1 and TRBJ2-1; TCRdb outputs TRBD2, but without DNA this stays unchecked. Germline lookup yields CDR1 DFQATT and CDR2 SNEGSKA (reference sequence). This CDR3 is built from 19 residues. The CDR3 protein is CSARDLGLATGGGYNEQFF.

The chain recombines TRBV30 with TRBJ1-5; TCRdb outputs TRBD1, but without DNA this stays unchecked. CDR3 size: 16 residues. Germline V gene lookup returns CDR1 GTSNPN and CDR2 SVGIG (reference sequence). This CDR3 reads CAWSVLRGAAGEPQHF.

The chain recombines TRBV5-5 with TRBJ2-1; TCRdb gives TRBD2 as the D gene, but with no DNA this cannot be confirmed. Germline V gives CDR1 SGHKS, CDR2 YYEKEE (reference sequence). This CDR3 region has 17 residues. CDR3 amino acids: CASSLGRLAGVRNEQFF.

V is TRBV6-5 and J is TRBJ2-1; lacking DNA, the TRBD1 call made by TCRdb goes unchecked. The CDR3 has 15 residues. Germline V gene data show CDR1 as MNHEY and CDR2 as SVGAGI. Here the CDR3 reads CASSMDGASTNEQFF.

V gene TRBV24-1 combines with J gene TRBJ2-3. This CDR3 contains 15 residues. Germline V gene sequence: CDR1 KGHDR, CDR2 SFDVKD. The CDR3 sequence is CATSATDTVTDTQYF.

The CDR3 spells CAWSVGRGADTQYF. The rearrangement links TRBV30 to TRBJ2-3; the TCRdb D gene call, TRBD1, has no DNA to confirm it. Germline V gene lookup returns CDR1 GTSNPN and CDR2 SVGIG (reference sequence). The CDR3 is made up of 14 amino acids. The complete variable domain, with remaining parts taken from reference TRBV30 and TRBJ2-3, reads SQTIHQWPATLVQPVGSPLSLECTVEGTSNPNLYWYRQAAGRGLQLLFYSVGIGQISSEVPQNLSASRPQDRQFILSSKKLLLSDSGFYLCAWSVGRGADTQYFGPGTRLTVL.

The rearrangement joins TRBV12-3 or TRBV12-4 to TRBJ2-5; TCRdb designates TRBD2, a call that cannot be tested without DNA. This CDR3 comprises 12 residues. The CDR3 loop reads CASRMAGETQYF.

This chain joins TRBV25-1 and TRBJ2-2; without DNA, the TCRdb call of TRBD2 cannot be checked. The CDR3 has 18 residues. Germline V gene sequence: CDR1 MGHDK, CDR2 SYGVNS. The CDR3 reads CASASGLAGGPQTGELFF. Variable domain in full (rest from reference TRBV25-1 and TRBJ2-2): EADIYQTPRYLVIGTGKKITLECSQTMGHDKMYWYQQDPGMELHLIHYSYGVNSTEKGDLSSESTVSRIRTEHFPLTLESARPSHTSQYLCASASGLAGGPQTGELFFGEGSRLTVL.

The rearrangement links TRBV29-1 to TRBJ2-1; TCRdb designates TRBD2, a call that cannot be tested without DNA. Germline assignment: CDR1 SQVTM and CDR2 ANQGSEA. The CDR3 totals 13 residues. The CDR3 sequence: CSVRTSGSNRKFF.

The chain combines TRBV14 with TRBJ2-7. The CDR3 has 13 residues. Germline CDR1 reads SGHDN; CDR2 reads FVKESK. CDR3 in amino acids: CASSQDPGRWQYF.

The V call is TRBV5-5, the J call TRBJ2-2; lacking DNA, the TRBD1 call made by TCRdb goes unchecked. CDR1 is SGHKS and CDR2 is YYEKEE in the germline V gene (reference sequence). This CDR3 comprises 14 residues. CDR3 in amino acids: CASSRTGGLGELFF. The whole variable domain, remainder taken from reference TRBV5-5 and TRBJ2-2, is DAGVTQSPTHLIKTRGQQVTLRCSPISGHKSVSWYQQVLGQGPQFIFQYYEKEERGRGNFPDRFSARQFPNYSSELNVNALLLGDSALYLCASSRTGGLGELFFGEGSRLTVL.